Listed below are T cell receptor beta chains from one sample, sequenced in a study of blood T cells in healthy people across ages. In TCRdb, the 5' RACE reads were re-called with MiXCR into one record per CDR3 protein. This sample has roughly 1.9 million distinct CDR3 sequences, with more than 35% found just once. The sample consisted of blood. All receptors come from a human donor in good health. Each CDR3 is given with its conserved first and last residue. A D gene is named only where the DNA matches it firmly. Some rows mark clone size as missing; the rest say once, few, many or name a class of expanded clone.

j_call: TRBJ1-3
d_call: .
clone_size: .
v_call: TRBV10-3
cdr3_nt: TGTGCCATCAGTGAATACGATTCTGGAAACACCATATATTTT
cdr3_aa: CAISEYDSGNTIYF

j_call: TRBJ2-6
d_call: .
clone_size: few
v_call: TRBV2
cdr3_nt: TGTGCCAGCACCGGACAGCGCGGGGCCAACGTCCTGACTTTC
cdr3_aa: CASTGQRGANVLTF

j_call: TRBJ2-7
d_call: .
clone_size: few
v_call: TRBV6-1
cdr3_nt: TGTGCCAGCAGTGAACTCAAGTCCTACGAGCAGTACTTC
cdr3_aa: CASSELKSYEQYF

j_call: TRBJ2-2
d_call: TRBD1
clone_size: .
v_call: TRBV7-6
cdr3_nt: TGTGCCAGCAGCAGTCTCGACAGGGGAACCGGGGAGCTGTTTTTT
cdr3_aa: CASSSLDRGTGELFF

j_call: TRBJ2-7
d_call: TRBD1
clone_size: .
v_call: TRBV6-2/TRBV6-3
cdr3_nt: TGTGCCAGCCGAGTCTGGGACAGGGGTATCTACGAGCAGTACTTC
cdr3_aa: CASRVWDRGIYEQYF

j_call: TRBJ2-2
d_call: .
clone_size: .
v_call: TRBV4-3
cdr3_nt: TGCGCCAGCAGTATAACTTACGCGAACACCGGGGAGCTGTTTTTT
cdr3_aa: CASSITYANTGELFF

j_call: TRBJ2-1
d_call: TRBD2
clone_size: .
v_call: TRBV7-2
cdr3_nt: TGTGCCAGCAGCGCAGGACTAGCGGGCCTAACTATTGAGCAGTTCTTC
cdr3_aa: CASSAGLAGLTIEQFF

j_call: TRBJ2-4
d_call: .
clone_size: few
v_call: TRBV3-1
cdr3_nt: TGTGCCAGCAGCCAAGGTTACAGGGGAGGCAAGAACATTCAGTACTTC
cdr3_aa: CASSQGYRGGKNIQYF

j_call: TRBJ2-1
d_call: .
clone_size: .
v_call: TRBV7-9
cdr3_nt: TGTGCCAGCAGCTTAGATTGGCGGGCTGAGCAGTTCTTC
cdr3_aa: CASSLDWRAEQFF

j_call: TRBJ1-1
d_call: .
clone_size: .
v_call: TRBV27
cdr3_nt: TGTGCCAGCAGTCCCCCGGGGTACCCTAGAGGAAACACTGAAGCTTTCTTT
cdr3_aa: CASSPPGYPRGNTEAFF